One T cell receptor beta chain is described in this entry. What it binds is not known. The sample originates from a study of shared clonotypes between healthy human individuals. In the study overall: The plates for each donor numbered three CD4 naive, three CD4 memory, two CD8 naive and one CD8 memory.

V gave up 3 bases and J gave up 4 bases, with 11 bases separating them. The CDR3 totals 14 residues. From germline, CDR1 is SGHDT and CDR2 YYEEEE. The naive CD8 fraction comprised CD45RO-negative cells positively selected for CCR7 and excluded terminally differentiated effector memory CD45RA+ cells. Study-wide findings and caveats: Sorted-subset samples were not fully sequenced, rarefaction indicated.

This table comes from immunoSEQ multiplex PCR, and its TCRdb copy is limited to in-frame clones, with some not included. Found here are a few hundred thousand clones, 95% to 96% of them singletons; the top ten hold less than 0.13%. The rearrangement links TRBV5-6 to TRBJ1-5; no clear D. The sequenced sample consisted of naive CD8+ T cells sorted from blood. The sequence was collected from a woman in her 30s in good health. The chain's CDR3 is CASSSKDGNQPQHF. DNA of the CDR3: TGTGCCAGCAGCTCCAAGGACGGAAATCAGCCCCAGCATTTT.